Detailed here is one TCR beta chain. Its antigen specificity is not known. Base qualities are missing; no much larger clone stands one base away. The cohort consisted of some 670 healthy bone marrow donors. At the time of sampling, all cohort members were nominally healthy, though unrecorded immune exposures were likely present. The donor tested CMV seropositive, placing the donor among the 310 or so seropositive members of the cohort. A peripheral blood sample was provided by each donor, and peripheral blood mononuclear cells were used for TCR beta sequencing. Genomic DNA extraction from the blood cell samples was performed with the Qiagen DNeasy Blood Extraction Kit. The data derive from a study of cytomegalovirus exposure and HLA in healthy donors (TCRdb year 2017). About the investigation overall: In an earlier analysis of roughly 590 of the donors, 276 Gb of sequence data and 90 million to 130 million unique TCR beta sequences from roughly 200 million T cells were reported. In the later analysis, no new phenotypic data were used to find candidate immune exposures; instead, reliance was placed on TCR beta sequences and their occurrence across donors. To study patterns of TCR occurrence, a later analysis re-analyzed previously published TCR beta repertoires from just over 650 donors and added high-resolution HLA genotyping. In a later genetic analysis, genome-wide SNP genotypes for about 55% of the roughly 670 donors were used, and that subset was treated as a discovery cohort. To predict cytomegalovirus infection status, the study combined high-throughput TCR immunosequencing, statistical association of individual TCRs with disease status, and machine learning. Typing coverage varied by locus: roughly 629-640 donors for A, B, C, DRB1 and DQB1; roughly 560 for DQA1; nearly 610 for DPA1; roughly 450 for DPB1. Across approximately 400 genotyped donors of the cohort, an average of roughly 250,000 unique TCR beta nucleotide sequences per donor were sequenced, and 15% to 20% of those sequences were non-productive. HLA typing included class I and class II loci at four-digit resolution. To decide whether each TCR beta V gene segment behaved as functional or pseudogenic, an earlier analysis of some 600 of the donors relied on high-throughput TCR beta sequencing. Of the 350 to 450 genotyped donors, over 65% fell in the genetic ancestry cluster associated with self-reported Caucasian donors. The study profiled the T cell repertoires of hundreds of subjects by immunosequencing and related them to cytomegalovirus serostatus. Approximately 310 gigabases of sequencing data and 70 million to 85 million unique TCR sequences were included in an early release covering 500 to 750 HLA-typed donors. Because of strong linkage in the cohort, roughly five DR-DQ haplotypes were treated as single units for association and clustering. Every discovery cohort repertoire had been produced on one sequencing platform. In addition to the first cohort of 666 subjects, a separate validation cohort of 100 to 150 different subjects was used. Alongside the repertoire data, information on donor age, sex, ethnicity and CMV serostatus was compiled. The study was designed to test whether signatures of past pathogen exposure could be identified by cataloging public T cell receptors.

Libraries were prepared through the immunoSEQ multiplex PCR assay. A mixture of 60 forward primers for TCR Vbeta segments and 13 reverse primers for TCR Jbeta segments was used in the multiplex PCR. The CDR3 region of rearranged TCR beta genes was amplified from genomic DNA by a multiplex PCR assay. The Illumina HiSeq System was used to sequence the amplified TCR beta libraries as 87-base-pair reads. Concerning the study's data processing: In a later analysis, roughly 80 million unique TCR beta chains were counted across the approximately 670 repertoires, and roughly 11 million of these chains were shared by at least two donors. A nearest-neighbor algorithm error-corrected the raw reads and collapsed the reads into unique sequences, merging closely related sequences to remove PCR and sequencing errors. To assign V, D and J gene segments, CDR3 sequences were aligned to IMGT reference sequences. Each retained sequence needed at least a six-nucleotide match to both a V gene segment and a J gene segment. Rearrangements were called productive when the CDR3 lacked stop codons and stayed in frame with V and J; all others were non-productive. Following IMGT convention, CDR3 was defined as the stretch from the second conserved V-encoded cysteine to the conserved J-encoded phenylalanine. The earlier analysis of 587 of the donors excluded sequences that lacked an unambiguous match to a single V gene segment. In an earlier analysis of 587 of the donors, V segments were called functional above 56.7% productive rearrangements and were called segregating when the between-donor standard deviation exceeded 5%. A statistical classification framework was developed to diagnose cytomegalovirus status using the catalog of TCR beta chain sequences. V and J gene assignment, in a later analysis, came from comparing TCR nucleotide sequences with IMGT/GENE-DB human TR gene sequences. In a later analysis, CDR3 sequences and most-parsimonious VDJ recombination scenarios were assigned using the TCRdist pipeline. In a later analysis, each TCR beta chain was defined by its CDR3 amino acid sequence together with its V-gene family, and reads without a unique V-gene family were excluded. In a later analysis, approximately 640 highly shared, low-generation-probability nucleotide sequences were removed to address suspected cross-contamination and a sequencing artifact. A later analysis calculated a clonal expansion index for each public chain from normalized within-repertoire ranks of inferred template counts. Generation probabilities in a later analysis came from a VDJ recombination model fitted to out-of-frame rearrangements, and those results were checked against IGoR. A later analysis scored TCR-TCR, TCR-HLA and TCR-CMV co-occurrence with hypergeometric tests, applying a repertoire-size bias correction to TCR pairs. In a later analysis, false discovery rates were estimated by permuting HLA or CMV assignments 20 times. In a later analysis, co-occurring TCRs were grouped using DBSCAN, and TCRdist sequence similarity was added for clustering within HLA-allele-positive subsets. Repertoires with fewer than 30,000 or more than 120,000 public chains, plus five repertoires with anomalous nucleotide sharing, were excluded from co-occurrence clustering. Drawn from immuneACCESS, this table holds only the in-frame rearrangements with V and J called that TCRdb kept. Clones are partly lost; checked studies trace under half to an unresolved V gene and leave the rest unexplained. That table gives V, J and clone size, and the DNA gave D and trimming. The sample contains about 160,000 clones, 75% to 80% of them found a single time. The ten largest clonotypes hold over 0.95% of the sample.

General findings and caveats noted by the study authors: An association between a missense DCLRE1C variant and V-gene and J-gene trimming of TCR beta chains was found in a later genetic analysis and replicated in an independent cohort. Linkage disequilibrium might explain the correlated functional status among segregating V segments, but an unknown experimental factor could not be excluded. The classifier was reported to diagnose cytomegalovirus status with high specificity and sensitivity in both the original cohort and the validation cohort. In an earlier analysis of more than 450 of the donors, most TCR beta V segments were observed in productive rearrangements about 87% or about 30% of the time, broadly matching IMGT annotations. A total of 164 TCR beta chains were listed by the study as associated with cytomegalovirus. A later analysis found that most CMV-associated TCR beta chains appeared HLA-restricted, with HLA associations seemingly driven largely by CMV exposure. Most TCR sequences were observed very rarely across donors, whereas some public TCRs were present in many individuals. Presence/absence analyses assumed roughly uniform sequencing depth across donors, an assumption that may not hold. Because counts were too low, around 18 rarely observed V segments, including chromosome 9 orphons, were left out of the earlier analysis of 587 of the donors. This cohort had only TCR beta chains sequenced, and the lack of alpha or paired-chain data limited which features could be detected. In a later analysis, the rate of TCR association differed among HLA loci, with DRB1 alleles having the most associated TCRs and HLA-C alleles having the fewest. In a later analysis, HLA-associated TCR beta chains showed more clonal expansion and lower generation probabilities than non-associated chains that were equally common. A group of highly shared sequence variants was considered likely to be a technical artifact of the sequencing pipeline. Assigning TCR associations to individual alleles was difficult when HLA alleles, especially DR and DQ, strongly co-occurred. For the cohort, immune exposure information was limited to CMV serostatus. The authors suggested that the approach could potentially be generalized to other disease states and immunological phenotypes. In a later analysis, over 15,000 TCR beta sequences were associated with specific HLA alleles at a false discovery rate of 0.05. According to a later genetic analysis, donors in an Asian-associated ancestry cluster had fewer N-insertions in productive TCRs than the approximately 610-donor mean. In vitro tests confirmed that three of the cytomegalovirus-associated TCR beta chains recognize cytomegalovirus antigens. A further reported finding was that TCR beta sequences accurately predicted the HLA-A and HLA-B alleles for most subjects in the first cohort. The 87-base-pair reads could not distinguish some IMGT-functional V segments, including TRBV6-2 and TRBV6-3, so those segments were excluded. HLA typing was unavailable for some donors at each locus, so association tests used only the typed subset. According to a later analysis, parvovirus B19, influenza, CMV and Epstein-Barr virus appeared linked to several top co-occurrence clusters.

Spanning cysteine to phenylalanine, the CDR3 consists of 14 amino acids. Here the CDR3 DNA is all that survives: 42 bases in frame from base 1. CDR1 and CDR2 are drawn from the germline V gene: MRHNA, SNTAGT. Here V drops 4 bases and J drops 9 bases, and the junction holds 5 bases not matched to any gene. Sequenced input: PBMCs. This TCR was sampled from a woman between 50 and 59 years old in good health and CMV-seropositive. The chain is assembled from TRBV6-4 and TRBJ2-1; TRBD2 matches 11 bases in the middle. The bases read TGTGCCAGCAGTGGACTAGCGGGGAAAGGTGAGCAGTTCTTC. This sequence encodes CASSGLAGKGEQFF.